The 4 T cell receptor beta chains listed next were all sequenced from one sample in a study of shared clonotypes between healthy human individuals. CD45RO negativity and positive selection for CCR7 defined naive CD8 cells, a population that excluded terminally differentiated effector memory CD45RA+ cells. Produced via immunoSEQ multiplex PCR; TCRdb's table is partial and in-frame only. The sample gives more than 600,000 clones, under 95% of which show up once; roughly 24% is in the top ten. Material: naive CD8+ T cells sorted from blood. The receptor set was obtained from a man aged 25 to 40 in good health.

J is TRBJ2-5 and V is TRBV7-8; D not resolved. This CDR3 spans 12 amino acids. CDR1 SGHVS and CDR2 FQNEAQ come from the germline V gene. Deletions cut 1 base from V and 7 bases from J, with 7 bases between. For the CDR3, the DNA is TGTGCCAGCAGCTTAGGGGATGGGACCCAGTACTTC. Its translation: CASSLGDGTQYF.

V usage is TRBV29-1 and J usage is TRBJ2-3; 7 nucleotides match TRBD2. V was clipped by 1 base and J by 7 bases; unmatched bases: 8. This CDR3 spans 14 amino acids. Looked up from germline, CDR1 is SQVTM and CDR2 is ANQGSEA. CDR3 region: CSVEGLADLYTQYF. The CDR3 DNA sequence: TGCAGCGTTGAAGGCCTAGCGGATCTTTATACGCAGTATTTT.

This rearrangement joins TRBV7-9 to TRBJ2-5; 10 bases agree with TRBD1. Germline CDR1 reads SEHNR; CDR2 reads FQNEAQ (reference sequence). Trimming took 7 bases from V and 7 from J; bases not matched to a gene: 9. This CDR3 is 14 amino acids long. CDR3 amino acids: CASNGPDRGVTQYF. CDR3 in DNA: TGTGCCAGCAACGGACCGGACAGGGGGGTGACCCAGTACTTC.

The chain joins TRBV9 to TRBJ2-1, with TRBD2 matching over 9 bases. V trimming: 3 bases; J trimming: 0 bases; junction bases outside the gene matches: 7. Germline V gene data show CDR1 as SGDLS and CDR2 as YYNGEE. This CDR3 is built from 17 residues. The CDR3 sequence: CASSGPIAGASYNEQFF. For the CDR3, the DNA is TGTGCCAGCAGCGGACCGATAGCGGGAGCCTCCTACAATGAGCAGTTCTTC.